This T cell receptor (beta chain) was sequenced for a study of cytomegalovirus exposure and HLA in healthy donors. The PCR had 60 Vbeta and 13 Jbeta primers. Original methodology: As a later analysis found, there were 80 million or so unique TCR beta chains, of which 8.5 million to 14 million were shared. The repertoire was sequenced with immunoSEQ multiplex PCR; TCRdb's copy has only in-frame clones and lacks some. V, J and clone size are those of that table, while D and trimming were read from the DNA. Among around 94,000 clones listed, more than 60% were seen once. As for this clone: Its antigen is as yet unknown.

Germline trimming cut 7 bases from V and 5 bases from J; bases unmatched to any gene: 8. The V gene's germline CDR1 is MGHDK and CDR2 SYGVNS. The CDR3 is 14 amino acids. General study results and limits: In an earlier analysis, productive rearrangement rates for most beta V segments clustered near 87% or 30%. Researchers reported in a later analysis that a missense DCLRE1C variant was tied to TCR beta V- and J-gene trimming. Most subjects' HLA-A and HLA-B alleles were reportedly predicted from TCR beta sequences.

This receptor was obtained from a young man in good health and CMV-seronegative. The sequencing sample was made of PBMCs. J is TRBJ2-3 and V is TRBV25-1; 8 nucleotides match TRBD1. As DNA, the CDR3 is TGTGCCAGCATAGAGACAGGGGAGAAAGATACGCAGTATTTT. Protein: CASIETGEKDTQYF.